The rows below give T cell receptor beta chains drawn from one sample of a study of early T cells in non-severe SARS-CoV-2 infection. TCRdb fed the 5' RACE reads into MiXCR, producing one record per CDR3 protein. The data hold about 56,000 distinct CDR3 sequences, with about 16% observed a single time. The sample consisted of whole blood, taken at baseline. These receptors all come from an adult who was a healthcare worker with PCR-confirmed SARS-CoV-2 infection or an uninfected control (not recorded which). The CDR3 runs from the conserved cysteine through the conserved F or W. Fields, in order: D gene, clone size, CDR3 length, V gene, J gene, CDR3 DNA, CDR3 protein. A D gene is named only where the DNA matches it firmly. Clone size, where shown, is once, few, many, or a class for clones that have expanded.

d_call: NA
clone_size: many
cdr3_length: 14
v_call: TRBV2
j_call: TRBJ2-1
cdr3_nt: TGTGCCAGCACTTCTAGGGGTGACTACAATGAGCAGTTCTTC
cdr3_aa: CASTSRGDYNEQFF

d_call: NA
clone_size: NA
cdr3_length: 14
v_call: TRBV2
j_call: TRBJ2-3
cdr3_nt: TGTGCCAGCATCTCAGGGGATAGCACAGATACGCAGTATTTT
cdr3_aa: CASISGDSTDTQYF

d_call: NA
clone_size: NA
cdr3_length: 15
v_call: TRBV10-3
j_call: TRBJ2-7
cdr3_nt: TGTGCCACAGGGGCCGGATGGGGACGCGTCTACGAGCAGTACTTC
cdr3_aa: CATGAGWGRVYEQYF

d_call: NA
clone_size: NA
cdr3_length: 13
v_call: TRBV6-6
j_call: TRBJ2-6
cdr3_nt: TGTGCCAGCACCCTCCCCGGGGCCAACGTCCTGACTTTC
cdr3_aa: CASTLPGANVLTF

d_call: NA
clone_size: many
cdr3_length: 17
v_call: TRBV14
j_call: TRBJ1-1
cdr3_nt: TGTGCCAGCAGCACTGAGCGAGGGTCTTTAATGAACACTGAAGCTTTCTTT
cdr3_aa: CASSTERGSLMNTEAFF

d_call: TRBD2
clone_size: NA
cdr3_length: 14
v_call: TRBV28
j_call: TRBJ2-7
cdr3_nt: TGTGCCAGCTTAGGCGGGAGTCAATCCTACGAGCAGTACTTC
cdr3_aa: CASLGGSQSYEQYF

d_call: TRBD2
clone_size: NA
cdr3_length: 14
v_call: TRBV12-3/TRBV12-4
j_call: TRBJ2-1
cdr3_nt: TGTGCCAGCAGTTTTGGGGGGGGATACAATGAGCAGTTCTTC
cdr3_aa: CASSFGGGYNEQFF

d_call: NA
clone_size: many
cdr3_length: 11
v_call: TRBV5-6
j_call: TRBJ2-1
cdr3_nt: TGTGCCAGCAGCAACTACAATGAGCAGTTCTTC
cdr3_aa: CASSNYNEQFF

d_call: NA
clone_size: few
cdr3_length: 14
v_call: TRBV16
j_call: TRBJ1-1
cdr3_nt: TGTGCCAGCAGAGTCTGGGGGGGTGACACTGAAGCTTTCTTT
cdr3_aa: CASRVWGGDTEAFF

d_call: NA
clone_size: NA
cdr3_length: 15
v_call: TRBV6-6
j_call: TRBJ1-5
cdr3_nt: TGTGCCAGCAGTTACGATGGGGCAGGCAATCAGCCCCAGCATTTT
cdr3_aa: CASSYDGAGNQPQHF

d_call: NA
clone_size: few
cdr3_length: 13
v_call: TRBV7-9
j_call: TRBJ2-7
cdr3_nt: TGTGCCAGCAGCCCCGACGGTTCCTACGAGCAGTACTTC
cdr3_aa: CASSPDGSYEQYF

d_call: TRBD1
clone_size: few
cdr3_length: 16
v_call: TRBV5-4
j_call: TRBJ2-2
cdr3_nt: TGTGCCAGCAGCATCATGGGTGACAGGGGTACCGGGGAGCTGTTTTTT
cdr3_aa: CASSIMGDRGTGELFF

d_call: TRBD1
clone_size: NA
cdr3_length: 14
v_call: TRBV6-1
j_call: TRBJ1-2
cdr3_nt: TGTGCCAGCAGTGAAGGGGACAGGAACTATGGCTACACCTTC
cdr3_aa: CASSEGDRNYGYTF

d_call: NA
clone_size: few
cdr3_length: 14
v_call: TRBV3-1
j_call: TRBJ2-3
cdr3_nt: TGTGCCAGCAGCCAAGATACTCCCACAGATACGCAGTATTTT
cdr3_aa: CASSQDTPTDTQYF

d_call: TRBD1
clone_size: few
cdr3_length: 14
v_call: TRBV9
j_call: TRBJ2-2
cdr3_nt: TGTGCCAGCAGCGGGACAGGGGGCTCCGGGGAGCTGTTTTTT
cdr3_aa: CASSGTGGSGELFF

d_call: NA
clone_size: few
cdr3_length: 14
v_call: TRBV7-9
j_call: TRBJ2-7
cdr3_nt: TGTGCCAGCAGCTTGGGTCGGGGCGCTTACGAGCAGTACTTC
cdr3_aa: CASSLGRGAYEQYF

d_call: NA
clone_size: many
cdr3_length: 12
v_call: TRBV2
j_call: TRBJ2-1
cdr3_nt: TGTGCCAGCAGTTCTCAGGGACCTCCAGGGTTCTTC
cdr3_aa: CASSSQGPPGFF

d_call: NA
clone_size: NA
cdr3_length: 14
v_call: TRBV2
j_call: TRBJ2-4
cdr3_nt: TGTGCCAGTACCCGGGATTTAGCCAAAAACATTCAGTACTTC
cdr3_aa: CASTRDLAKNIQYF

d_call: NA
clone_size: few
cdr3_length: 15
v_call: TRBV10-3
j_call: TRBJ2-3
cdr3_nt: TGTGCCATCAGTGAGAACCCTTTGGGGTCAGATACGCAGTATTTT
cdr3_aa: CAISENPLGSDTQYF

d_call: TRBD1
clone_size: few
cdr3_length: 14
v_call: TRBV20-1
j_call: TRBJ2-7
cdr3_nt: TGCAGTGCTAGAGGGCGACAGGGGATCTACGAGCAGTACTTC
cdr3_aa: CSARGRQGIYEQYF

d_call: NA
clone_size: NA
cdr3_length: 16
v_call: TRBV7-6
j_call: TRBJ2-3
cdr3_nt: TGTGCCAGCAGCTTGAATGGAGAATTATTAACAGATACGCAGTATTTT
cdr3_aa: CASSLNGELLTDTQYF

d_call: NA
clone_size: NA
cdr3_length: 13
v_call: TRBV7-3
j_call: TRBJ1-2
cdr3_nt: TGTGCCAGCAGCTTATACCCAGGGGATGGCTACACCTTC
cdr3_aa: CASSLYPGDGYTF

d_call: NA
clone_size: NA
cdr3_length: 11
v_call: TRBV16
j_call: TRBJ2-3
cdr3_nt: TGTGCCAGCAGCCAAGCAGATACGCAGTATTTT
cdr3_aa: CASSQADTQYF

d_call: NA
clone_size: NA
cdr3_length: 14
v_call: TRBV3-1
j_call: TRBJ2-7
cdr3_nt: TGTGCCAGCAGTCGCGCGCGGGGTCTTCAGGAGCAGTACTTC
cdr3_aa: CASSRARGLQEQYF

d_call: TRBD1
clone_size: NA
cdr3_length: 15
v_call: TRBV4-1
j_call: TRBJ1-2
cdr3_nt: TGCGCCAGCAGCCAAGAATCGACAGGGGTCTATGGCTACACCTTC
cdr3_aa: CASSQESTGVYGYTF

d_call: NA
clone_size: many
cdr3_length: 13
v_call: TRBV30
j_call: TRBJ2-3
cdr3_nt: TGTGCCTGGAAACGAAAAGTAAGGGATACGCAGTATTTT
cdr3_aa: CAWKRKVRDTQYF

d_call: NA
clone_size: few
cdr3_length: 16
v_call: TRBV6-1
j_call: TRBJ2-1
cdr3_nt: TGTGCCAGCAGTGATTCAGCCTGGACAGCTTTCAATGAGCAGTTCTTC
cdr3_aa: CASSDSAWTAFNEQFF

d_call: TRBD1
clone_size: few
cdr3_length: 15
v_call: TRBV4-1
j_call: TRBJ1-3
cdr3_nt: TGCGCCAGCAGCCAATTGACAGGGGGCGCGGACACCATATATTTT
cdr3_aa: CASSQLTGGADTIYF

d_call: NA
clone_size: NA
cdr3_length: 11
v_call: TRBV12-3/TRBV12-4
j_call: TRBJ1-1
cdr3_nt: TGTGCCAGCAGGCGAAACACTGAAGCTTTCTTT
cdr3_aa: CASRRNTEAFF

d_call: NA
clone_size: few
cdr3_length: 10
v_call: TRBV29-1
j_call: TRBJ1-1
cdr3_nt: TGCAGCGCCGGAAACACTGAAGCTTTCTTT
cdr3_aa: CSAGNTEAFF

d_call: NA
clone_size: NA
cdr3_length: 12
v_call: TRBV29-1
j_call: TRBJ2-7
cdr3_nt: TGCAGCGTTGAGGAGGGGGCCCTCGAGCAGTACTTC
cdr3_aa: CSVEEGALEQYF

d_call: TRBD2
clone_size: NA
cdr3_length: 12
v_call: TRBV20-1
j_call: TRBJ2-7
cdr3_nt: TGCAGTGGAACTAGCGGGGGCTACGAGCAGTACTTC
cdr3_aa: CSGTSGGYEQYF

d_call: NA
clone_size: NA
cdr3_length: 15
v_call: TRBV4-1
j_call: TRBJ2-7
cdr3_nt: TGCGCCAGCAGCCAACACGGTAGCGGTACCTACGAGCAGTACTTC
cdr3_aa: CASSQHGSGTYEQYF

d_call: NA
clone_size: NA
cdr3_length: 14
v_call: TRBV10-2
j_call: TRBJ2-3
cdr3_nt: TGCGCCAGCAGTGAGTCCGGTTCCACAGATACGCAGTATTTT
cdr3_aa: CASSESGSTDTQYF

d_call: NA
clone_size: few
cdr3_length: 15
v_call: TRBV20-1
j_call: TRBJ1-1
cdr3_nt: TGCAGTGCTAGAGAACTTTCAGGGGATTCCGCTGAAGCTTTCTTT
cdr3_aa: CSARELSGDSAEAFF